This T cell receptor beta chain is from a study of Tregs in tolerant kidney transplant recipients. Unstimulated regulatory T cells (CD4+CD25+CD127-), CD4+CD25- non-regulatory cells, CD4 and CD8 cells were FACS-sorted from thawed PBMCs. The method was immunoSEQ multiplex PCR; TCRdb's version includes in-frame clones alone and lacks a portion of them. The table has 200,000 to 300,000 clones, roughly four fifths seen once. The receptor was derived from a human donor in good health. Input material: CD4+ T cells from blood.

CDR3 sequence reads: CASRRGRGLGNTIYF. For the CDR3, the DNA is TGTGCCAGCAGGAGAGGCAGGGGCTTGGGAAACACCATATATTTT. The rearrangement uses TRBV27 and TRBJ1-3, with D perhaps TRBD1 (6 bases). The CDR3 sequence is 15 residues long. Trimming pared 6 bases from V and 4 bases from J, leaving 16 bases between. Germline V gene data show CDR1 as MNHEY and CDR2 as SMNVEV (reference sequence).